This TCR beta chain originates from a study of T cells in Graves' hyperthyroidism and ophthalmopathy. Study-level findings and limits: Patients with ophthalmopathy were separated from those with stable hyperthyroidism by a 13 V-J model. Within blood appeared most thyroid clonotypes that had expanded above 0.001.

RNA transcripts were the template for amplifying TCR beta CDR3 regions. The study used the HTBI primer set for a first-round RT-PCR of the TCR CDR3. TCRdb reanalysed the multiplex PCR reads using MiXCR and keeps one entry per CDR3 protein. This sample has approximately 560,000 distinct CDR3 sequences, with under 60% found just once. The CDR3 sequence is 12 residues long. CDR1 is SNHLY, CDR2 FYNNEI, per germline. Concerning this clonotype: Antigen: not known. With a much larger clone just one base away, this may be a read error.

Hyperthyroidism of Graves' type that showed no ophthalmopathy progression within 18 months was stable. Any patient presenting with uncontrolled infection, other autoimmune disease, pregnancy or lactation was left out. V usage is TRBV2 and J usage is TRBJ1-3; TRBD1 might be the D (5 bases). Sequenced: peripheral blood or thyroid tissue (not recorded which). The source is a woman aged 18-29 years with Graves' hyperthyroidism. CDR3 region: CASSQDGGTIYF. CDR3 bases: TGCGCCAGCAGCCAAGATGGGGGCACCATATATTTT.